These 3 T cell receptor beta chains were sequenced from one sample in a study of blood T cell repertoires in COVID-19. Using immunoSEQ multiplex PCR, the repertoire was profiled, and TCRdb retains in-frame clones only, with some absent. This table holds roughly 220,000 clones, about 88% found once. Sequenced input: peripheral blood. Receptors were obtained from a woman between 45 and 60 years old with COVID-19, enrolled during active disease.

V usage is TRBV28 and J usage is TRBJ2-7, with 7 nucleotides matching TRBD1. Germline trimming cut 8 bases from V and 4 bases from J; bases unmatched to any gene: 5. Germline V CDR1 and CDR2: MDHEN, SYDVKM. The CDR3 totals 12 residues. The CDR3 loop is CASGQVTYEQYF. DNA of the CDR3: TGTGCCAGCGGACAGGTGACTTACGAGCAGTACTTC.

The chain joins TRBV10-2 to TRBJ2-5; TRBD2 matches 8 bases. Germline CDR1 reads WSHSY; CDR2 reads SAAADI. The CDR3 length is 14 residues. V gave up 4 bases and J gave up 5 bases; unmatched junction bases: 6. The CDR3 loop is CASSVGGGWETQYF. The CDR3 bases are TGCGCCAGCAGTGTAGGCGGGGGGTGGGAGACCCAGTACTTC.

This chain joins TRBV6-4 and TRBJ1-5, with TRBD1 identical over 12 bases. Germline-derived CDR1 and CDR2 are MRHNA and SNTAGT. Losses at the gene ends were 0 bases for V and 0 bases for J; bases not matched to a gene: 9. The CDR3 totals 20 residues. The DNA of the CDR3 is TGTGCCAGCAGTGACTCTTTATGGGACAGGGGGCCCCATAGCAATCAGCCCCAGCATTTT. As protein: CASSDSLWDRGPHSNQPQHF.